This T cell receptor (beta chain) comes out of a study of blood T cell repertoires in COVID-19. About the study: The origin of the acute and convalescent COVID-19 samples was the United States, Italy and Spain.

Trimming cost V 5 bases and J 5 bases; bases outside gene matches: 11. Germline V gene lookup returns CDR1 MNHEY and CDR2 SVGAGI. The CDR3 spans 15 residues. Original methodology: Reference gene primer amplification gave nucleated cell count estimates. Repertoires were generated with immunoSEQ multiplex PCR, while TCRdb's copy carries only in-frame clones and drops some. That table furnishes V, J and clone size, whereas the DNA furnished D and trimming. The sample includes approximately 200,000 clones, about 81% of them seen just once. The sequenced sample was peripheral blood. The chain uses TRBV6-5 and TRBJ2-7; 8 nucleotides match TRBD1. This sequence was found in a woman older than 75 with COVID-19, enrolled during active disease. The CDR3 DNA is TGTGCCAGCAGTCCCCTGGCAGGGGGCAGGGACGAGCAGTACTTC. Its protein product is CASSPLAGGRDEQYF.